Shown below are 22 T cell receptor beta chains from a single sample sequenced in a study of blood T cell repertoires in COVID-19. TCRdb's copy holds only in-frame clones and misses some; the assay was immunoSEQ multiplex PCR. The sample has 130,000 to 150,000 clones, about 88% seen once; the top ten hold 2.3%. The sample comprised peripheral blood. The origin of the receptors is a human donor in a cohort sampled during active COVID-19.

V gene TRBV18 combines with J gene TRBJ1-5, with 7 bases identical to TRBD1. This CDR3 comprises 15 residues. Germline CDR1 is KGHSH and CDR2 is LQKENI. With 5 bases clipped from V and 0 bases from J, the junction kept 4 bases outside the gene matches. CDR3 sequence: CASSGDRASNQPQHF. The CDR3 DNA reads TGTGCCAGCTCAGGAGACAGGGCTAGCAATCAGCCCCAGCATTTT.

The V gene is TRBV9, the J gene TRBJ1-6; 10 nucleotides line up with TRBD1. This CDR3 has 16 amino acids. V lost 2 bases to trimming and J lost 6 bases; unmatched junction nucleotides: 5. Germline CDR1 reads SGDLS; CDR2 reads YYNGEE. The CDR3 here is CASSVGTGARNSPLHF. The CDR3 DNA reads TGTGCCAGCAGCGTTGGGACAGGGGCTCGTAATTCACCCCTCCACTTT.

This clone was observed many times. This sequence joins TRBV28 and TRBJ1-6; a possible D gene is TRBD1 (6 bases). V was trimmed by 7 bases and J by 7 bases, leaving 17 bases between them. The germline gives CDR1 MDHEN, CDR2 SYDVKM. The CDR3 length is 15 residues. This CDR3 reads CASTLGGARNSPLHF. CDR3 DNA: TGTGCCAGCACCTTGGGGGGGGCGAGGAATTCACCCCTCCACTTT.

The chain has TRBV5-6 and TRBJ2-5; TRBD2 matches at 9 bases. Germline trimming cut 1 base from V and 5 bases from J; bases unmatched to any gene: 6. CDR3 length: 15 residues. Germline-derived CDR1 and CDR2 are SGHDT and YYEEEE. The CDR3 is CASSLRPSGVETQYF. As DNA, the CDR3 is TGTGCCAGCAGCTTGAGGCCTAGCGGGGTGGAGACCCAGTACTTC. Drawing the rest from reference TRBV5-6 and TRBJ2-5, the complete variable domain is DAGVTQSPTHLIKTRGQQVTLRCSPKSGHDTVSWYQQALGQGPQFIFQYYEEEERQRGNFPDRFSGHQFPNYSSELNVNALLLGDSALYLCASSLRPSGVETQYFGPGTRLLVL.

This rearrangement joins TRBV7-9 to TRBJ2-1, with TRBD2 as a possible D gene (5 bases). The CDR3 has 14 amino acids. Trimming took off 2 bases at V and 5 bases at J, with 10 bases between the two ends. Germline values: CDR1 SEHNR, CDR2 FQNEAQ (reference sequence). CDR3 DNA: TGTGCCAGCAGCTTACCGGGAAGGAACAATGAGCAGTTCTTC. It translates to CASSLPGRNNEQFF.

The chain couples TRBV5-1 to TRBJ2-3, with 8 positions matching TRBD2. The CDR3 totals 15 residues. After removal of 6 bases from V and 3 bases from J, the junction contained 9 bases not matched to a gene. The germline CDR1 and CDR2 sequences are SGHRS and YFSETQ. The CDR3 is CASKTGGPSTDTQYF. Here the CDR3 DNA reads TGCGCCAGCAAAACGGGGGGGCCGTCAACAGATACGCAGTATTTT.

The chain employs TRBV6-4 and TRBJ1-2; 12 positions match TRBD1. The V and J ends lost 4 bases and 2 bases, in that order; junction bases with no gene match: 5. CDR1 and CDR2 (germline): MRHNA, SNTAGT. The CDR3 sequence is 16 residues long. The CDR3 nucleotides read TGTGCCAGCAGTGCCGGGACAGGGGGCGCAAACTATGGCTACACCTTC. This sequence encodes CASSAGTGGANYGYTF.

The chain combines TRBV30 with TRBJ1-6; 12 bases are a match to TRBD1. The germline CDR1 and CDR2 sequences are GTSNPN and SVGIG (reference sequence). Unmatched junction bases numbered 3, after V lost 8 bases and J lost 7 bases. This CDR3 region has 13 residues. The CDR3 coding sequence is TGTGCCCGGGACAGGGGGCTAAATTCACCCCTCCACTTT. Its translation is CARDRGLNSPLHF.

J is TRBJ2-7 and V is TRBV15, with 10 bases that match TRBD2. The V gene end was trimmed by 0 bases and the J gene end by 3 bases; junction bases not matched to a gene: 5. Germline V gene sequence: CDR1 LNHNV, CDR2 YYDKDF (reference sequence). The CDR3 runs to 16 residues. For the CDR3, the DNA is TGTGCCACCAGCAGAGATGTAGCTAGCGGGAGCTACGAGCAGTACTTC. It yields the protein CATSRDVASGSYEQYF.

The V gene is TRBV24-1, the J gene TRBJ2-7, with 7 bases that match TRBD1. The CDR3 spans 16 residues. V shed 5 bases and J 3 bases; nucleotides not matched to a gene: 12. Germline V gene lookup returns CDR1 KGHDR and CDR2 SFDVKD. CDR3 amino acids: CATSGSGTAKNYEQYF. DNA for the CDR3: TGTGCCACCAGTGGTTCCGGGACAGCCAAGAACTACGAGCAGTACTTC.

In DNA, the CDR3 is TGTGCCAGTAGTATTGTGGGAGCAAACATTCAGTACTTC. It encodes CASSIVGANIQYF. The chain uses TRBV19 and TRBJ2-4; TRBD2 might be the D (5 bases). V lost 3 bases, J lost 6 bases, and 9 bases lay in between. Germline V gives CDR1 LNHDA, CDR2 SQIVND (reference sequence). This CDR3 spans 13 amino acids.

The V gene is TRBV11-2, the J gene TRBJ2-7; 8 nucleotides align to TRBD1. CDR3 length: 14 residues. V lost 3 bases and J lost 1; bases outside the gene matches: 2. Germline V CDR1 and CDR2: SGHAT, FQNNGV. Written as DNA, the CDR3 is TGTGCCAGCAGCTTTGGACAGGGTTCCTACGAGCAGTACTTC. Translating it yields CASSFGQGSYEQYF. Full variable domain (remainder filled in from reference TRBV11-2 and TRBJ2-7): EAGVAQSPRYKIIEKRQSVAFWCNPISGHATLYWYQQILGQGPKLLIQFQNNGVVDDSQLPKDRFSAERLKGVDSTLKIQPAKLEDSAVYLCASSFGQGSYEQYFGPGTRLTVT.

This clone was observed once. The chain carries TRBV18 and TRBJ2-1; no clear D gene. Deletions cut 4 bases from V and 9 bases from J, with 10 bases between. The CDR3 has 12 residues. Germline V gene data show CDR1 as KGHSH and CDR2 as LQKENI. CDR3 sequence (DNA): TGTGCCAGCTCACGAAGCTATACTGAGCAGTTCTTC. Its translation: CASSRSYTEQFF.

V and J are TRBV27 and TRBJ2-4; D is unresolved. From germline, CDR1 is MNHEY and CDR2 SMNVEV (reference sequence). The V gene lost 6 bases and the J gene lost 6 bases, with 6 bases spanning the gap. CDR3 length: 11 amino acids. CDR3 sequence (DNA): TGTGCCAGCAGCCACGGAAACATTCAGTACTTC. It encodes CASSHGNIQYF.

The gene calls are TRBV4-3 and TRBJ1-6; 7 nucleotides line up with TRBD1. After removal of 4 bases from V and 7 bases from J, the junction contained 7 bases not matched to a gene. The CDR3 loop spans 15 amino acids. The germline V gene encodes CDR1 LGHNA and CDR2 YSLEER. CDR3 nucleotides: TGCGCCAGCAGCCTAACGGGACAGTTGAATTCACCCCTCCACTTT. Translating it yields CASSLTGQLNSPLHF.

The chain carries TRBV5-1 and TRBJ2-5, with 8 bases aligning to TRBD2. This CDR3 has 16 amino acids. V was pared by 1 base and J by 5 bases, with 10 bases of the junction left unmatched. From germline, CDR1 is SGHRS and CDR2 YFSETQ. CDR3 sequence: CASSLSLAAFEETQYF. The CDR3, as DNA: TGCGCCAGCAGCTTGTCACTAGCGGCCTTTGAGGAGACCCAGTACTTC.

DNA of the CDR3: TGTGCCAGCAGTCCGTTGTTCGAGGCAGGGGGTTTCGAGCAGTACTTC. As protein: CASSPLFEAGGFEQYF. V usage is TRBV28 and J usage is TRBJ2-7, with 7 positions matching TRBD1. The CDR3 is 16 amino acids. Germline V lookup: CDR1 MDHEN, CDR2 SYDVKM. The J segment lost 6 bases and the V segment lost 5 bases, leaving 16 bases of the junction unmatched.

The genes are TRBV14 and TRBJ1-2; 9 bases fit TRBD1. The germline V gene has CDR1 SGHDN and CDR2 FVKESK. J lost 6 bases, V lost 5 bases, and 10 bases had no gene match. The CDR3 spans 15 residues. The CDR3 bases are TGTGCCAGCAGCTACCGGATGACAGGGGGGGATGGCTACACCTTC. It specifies CASSYRMTGGDGYTF.

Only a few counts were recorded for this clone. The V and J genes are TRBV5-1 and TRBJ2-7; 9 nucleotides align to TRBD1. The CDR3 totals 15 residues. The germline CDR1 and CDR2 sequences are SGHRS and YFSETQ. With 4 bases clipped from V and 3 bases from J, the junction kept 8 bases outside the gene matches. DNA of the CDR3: TGCGCCAGCAGCCGTTCCGGGACAGGGAACTACGAGCAGTACTTC. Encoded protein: CASSRSGTGNYEQYF.

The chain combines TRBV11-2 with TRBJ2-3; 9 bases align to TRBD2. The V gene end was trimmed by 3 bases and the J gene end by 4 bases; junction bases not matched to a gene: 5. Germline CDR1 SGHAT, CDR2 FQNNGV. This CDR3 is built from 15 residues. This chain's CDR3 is CASSFVAGVADTQYF. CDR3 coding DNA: TGTGCCAGCAGCTTTGTAGCGGGAGTAGCAGATACGCAGTATTTT.

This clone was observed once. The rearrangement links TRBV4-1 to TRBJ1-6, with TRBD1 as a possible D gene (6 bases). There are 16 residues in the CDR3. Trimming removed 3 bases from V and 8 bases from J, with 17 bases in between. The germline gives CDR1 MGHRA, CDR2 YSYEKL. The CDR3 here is CASSHQTGWDHSPLHF. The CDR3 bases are TGCGCCAGCAGCCACCAAACAGGGTGGGATCATTCACCCCTCCACTTT.

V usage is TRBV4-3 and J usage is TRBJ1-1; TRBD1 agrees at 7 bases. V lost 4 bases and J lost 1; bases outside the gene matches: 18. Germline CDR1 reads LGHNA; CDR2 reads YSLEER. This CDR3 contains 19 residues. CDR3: CASSRIQGGSEFSNTEAFF. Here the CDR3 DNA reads TGCGCCAGCAGCCGAATTCAAGGGGGCTCAGAGTTCTCGAACACTGAAGCTTTCTTT.